This T cell receptor (beta chain) was retrieved from a study of blood T cell repertoires in COVID-19. Sequencing used immunoSEQ multiplex PCR; TCRdb keeps in-frame clones, though not all of them. The sample contains 300,000 to 350,000 clones, about nine tenths of which appear only once. Germline CDR1 reads DFQATT; CDR2 reads SNEGSKA (reference sequence). The germline V and J ends were trimmed by 3 bases and 0 bases, with 19 bases remaining between them. CDR3 length: 17 residues. Sequencing input: peripheral blood. This TCR was sampled from a man under 40 with COVID-19, enrolled during active disease. The rearrangement links TRBV20-1 to TRBJ2-3, with a weak D call TRBD2 (6 bases). The CDR3 sequence is CSASSYSAGASTDTQYF. CDR3 nucleotide sequence: TGCAGTGCTAGTAGCTACTCAGCGGGCGCTAGCACAGATACGCAGTATTTT.